The 15 T cell receptor beta chains presented below share a single source sample, sequenced in a study of CXCR3-negative and CXCR3-positive naive CD8 T cells. TRB cDNA was prepared as libraries by UMI-labeled 5' RACE. From the 5' RACE reads, TCRdb lists one entry per CDR3 protein and no DNA. The sample holds some 130,000 distinct CDR3 sequences. Sequencing was carried out using naive CXCR3- CD8+ T cells from blood. This sample's subset: CD45RO-CCR7+CD27+CD95- naive CD8+ T cells lacking CXCR3 (TNR3-). Every receptor here comes from a human donor in good health. Some clones in this sample may be carry-over from other donors' samples.

This chain uses TRBV4-2 with TRBJ1-1; the TCRdb call, TRBD1, lacks DNA for checking. The CDR3 extends over 13 amino acids. Germline values: CDR1 LGHNA, CDR2 YNFKEQ. CDR3 region: CASGKTGKTEAFF.

The chain combines TRBV9 with TRBJ2-1. The CDR3 covers 14 residues. CDR1 and CDR2 (germline): SGDLS, YYNGEE. CDR3 protein: CASSVGTSYNEQFF. Looking up the rest from reference TRBV9 and TRBJ2-1 gives the full variable domain: DSGVTQTPKHLITATGQRVTLRCSPRSGDLSVYWYQQSLDQGLQFLIQYYNGEERAKGNILERFSAQQFPDLHSELNLSSLELGDSALYFCASSVGTSYNEQFFGPGTRLTVL.

The V gene is TRBV28, the J gene TRBJ1-5. Germline-derived CDR1 and CDR2 are MDHEN and SYDVKM. This CDR3 has 14 residues. The CDR3 is CATRRLYSNQPQHF.

V gene TRBV5-1 combines with J gene TRBJ1-5; absent DNA, TCRdb's TRBD1 call cannot be checked. Germline CDR1 reads SGHRS; CDR2 reads YFSETQ. The CDR3 length is 16 residues. CDR3 sequence: CASSLMLRVANQPQHF.

The chain employs TRBV3-1 and TRBJ2-3. CDR3 length: 13 residues. Germline CDR1 LGHDT, CDR2 YNNKEL (reference sequence). CDR3 protein: CASSPILTDTQYF.

The chain employs TRBV19 and TRBJ1-1. The CDR3 length is 15 residues. Germline CDR1 LNHDA, CDR2 SQIVND (reference sequence). The CDR3 protein is CASSIGWGIDTEAFF.

CDR3 region: CSAGWEATQYF. The chain recombines TRBV20-1 with TRBJ2-3. CDR1 and CDR2 from the germline V gene are DFQATT and SNEGSKA (reference sequence). The CDR3 loop spans 11 amino acids.

This chain uses TRBV5-6 with TRBJ2-7; TCRdb proposes TRBD1, but this gene call is untestable without DNA. Looked up from germline, CDR1 is SGHDT and CDR2 is YYEEEE. This CDR3 region has 14 residues. CDR3 residues: CASSPPKRSYEQYF. Supplemented by reference TRBV5-6 and TRBJ2-7, the full variable domain reads DAGVTQSPTHLIKTRGQQVTLRCSPKSGHDTVSWYQQALGQGPQFIFQYYEEEERQRGNFPDRFSGHQFPNYSSELNVNALLLGDSALYLCASSPPKRSYEQYFGPGTRLTVT.

The chain has TRBV14 and TRBJ2-1; TCRdb designates TRBD1, a call that cannot be tested without DNA. The germline CDR1 and CDR2 sequences are SGHDN and FVKESK. The CDR3 is made up of 18 amino acids. CDR3: CASSQSGAGGNSYNEQFF.

The chain couples TRBV20-1 to TRBJ2-1. CDR3 length equals 14 residues. Germline lookup yields CDR1 DFQATT and CDR2 SNEGSKA (reference sequence). This CDR3 is CSAMAGVAYNEQFF.

V gene TRBV29-1 combines with J gene TRBJ2-3; TCRdb selects TRBD2, and the lack of DNA leaves this call unchecked. This CDR3 has 15 amino acids. Germline assignment: CDR1 SQVTM and CDR2 ANQGSEA. CDR3: CSVDDTSVRTDTQYF.

This sequence joins TRBV14 and TRBJ1-3. This CDR3 is built from 15 residues. Germline V gene lookup returns CDR1 SGHDN and CDR2 FVKESK. This chain's CDR3 is CASSQDRNSGNTIYF.

The chain joins TRBV7-6 to TRBJ2-2. Germline CDR1 and CDR2: SGHVS and FNYEAQ. The CDR3 has 15 residues. CDR3 region: CASSLEAELTGELFF. Using reference TRBV7-6 and TRBJ2-2 for the parts outside the CDR3, the full variable domain is GAGVSQSPRYKVTKRGQDVALRCDPISGHVSLYWYRQALGQGPEFLTYFNYEAQQDKSGLPNDRFSAERPEGSISTLTIQRTEQRDSAMYRCASSLEAELTGELFFGEGSRLTVL.

The CDR3 sequence is CSVDRGGPGNEQFF. The chain recombines TRBV29-1 with TRBJ2-1; the D gene TCRdb calls, TRBD2, cannot be checked with no DNA. The CDR3 extends over 14 amino acids. The V gene's germline CDR1 is SQVTM and CDR2 ANQGSEA.

V usage is TRBV19 and J usage is TRBJ2-5; TCRdb names TRBD1, which stays unverified in the absence of DNA. The V gene's germline CDR1 is LNHDA and CDR2 SQIVND (reference sequence). The CDR3 runs to 11 residues. The CDR3 sequence: CASTTGETQYF.